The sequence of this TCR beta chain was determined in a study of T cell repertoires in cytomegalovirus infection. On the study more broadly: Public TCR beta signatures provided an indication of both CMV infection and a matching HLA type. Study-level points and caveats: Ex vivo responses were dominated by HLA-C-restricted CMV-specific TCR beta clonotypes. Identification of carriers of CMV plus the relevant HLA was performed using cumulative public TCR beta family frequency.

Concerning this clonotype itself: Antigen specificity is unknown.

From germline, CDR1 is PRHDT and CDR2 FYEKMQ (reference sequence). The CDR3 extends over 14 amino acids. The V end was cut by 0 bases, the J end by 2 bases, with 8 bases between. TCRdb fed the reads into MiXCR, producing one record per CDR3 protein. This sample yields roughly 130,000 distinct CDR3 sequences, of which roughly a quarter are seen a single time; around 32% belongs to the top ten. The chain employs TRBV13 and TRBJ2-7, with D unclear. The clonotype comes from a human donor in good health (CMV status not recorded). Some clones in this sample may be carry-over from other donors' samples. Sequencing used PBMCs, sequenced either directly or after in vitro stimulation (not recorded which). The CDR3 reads CASSLGDGAYEQYV. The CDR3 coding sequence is TGTGCCAGCAGCTTAGGGGACGGAGCCTACGAGCAGTACGTC.